This T cell receptor (beta chain) was sequenced for a study of control samples from healthy donors and cancer patients. Assay: immunoSEQ multiplex PCR; the TCRdb copy retains only in-frame clones and omits some. The repertoire holds 68,000 or so clones, with 83% as singletons. This clone was detected a few times. Germline V CDR1 and CDR2: SEHNR, FQNEAQ (reference sequence). J lost 5 bases, V lost 5 bases, and 2 bases had no gene match. There are 12 residues in the CDR3. The chain has TRBV7-9 and TRBJ2-7; the match to TRBD1 covers 8 bases. The sequence was obtained from a man in his sixties in good health. The sample taken for sequencing was blood. CDR3 residues: CASSETGDEQYF. The CDR3 DNA sequence: TGTGCCAGCAGCGAGACAGGGGACGAGCAGTACTTC.